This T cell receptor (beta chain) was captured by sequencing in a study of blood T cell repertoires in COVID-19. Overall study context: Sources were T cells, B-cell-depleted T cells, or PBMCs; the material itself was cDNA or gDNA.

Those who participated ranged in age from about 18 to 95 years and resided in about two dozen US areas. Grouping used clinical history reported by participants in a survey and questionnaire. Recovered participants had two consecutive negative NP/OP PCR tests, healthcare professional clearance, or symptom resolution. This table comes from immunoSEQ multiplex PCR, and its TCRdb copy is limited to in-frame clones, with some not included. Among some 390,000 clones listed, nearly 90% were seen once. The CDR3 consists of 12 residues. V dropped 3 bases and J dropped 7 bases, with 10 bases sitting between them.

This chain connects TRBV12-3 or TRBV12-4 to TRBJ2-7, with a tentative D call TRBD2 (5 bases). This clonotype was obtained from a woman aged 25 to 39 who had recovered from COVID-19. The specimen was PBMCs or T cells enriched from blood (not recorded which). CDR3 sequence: CASSLRPGEQYF. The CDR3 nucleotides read TGTGCCAGCAGTTTGCGGCCGGGGGAGCAGTACTTC.